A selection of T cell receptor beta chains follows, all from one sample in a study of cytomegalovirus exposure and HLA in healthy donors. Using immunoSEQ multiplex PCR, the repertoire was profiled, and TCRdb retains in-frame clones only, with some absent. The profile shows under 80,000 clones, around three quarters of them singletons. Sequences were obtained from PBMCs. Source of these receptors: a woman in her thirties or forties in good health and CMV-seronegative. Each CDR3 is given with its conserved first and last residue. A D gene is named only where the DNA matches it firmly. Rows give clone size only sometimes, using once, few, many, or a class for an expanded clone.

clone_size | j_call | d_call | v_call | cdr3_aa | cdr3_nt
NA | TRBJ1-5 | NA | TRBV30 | CAWSVGSRGQPQHF | TGTGCCTGGAGTGTAGGGAGCCGCGGGCAGCCCCAGCATTTT
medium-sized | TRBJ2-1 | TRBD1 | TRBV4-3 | CASSQATGGAYNEQFF | TGCGCCAGCAGCCAAGCCACAGGGGGAGCCTACAATGAGCAGTTCTTC
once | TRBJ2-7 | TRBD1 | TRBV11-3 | CASSLTGGYEQYF | TGTGCCAGCAGCTTAACAGGGGGCTACGAGCAGTACTTC
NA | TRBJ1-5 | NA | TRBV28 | CATTITGTPNQPQHF | TGTGCCACCACAATAACGGGAACACCGAATCAGCCCCAGCATTTT
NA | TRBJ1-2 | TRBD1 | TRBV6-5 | CASHPRGQGYGYTF | TGTGCCAGCCATCCCCGGGGACAGGGCTATGGCTACACCTTC
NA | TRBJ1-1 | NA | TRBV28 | CASSLTTPLGGQSEAFF | TGTGCCAGCAGTTTGACGACCCCCCTGGGGGGGCAATCTGAAGCTTTCTTT
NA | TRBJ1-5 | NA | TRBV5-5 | CASSPQQFPNQPQHF | TGTGCCAGCAGCCCCCAACAGTTCCCCAATCAGCCCCAGCATTTT
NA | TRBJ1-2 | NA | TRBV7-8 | CASSLDLQASNYGYTF | TGTGCCAGCAGCTTAGATCTCCAGGCCTCTAACTATGGCTACACCTTC
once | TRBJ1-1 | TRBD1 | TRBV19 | CATLSQGGTEAFF | TGTGCCACCCTGTCACAGGGGGGCACTGAAGCTTTCTTT
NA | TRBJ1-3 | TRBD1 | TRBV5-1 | CASSFGTGKLAGNTIYF | TGCGCCAGCAGCTTCGGGACAGGGAAATTGGCTGGAAACACCATATATTTT
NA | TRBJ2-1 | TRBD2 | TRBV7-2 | CASSLGGASGRGDEQFF | TGTGCCAGCAGCTTAGGAGGTGCTAGCGGGAGAGGCGATGAGCAGTTCTTC
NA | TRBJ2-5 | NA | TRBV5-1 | CASSSGHPQETQYF | TGCGCCAGCAGCTCAGGACACCCACAAGAGACCCAGTACTTC
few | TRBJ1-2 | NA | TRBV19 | CASSIQGSNYGYTF | TGTGCCAGTAGTATTCAGGGTTCTAACTATGGCTACACCTTC
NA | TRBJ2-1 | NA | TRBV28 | CASTTGSYNEQFF | TGTGCCAGCACAACAGGCTCCTACAATGAGCAGTTCTTC
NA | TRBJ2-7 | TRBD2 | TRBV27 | CASSRSGTPTYEQYF | TGTGCCAGCAGTCGTAGCGGGACGCCCACCTACGAGCAGTACTTC
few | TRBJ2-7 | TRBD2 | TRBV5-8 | CASSSEMRAGGREQYF | TGTGCCAGCAGCTCTGAGATGAGGGCGGGAGGGCGCGAGCAGTACTTC
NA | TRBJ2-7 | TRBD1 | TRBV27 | CASSPPPYRGYYEQYF | TGTGCCAGCAGTCCACCCCCGTACAGGGGATACTACGAGCAGTACTTC
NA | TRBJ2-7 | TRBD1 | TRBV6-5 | CASRDTTGMALEQYF | TGTGCCAGCAGAGATACGACAGGGATGGCCCTCGAGCAGTACTTC
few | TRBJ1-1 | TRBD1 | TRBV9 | CASSVTGIGEAFF | TGTGCCAGCAGCGTGACAGGGATCGGAGAAGCTTTCTTT
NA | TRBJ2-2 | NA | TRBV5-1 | CASSEVSGFTGELFF | TGCGCCAGCAGCGAGGTGTCGGGATTCACCGGGGAGCTGTTTTTT
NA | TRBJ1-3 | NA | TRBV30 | CAWSVSGGTIYF | TGTGCCTGGAGTGTCTCCGGGGGCACCATATATTTT
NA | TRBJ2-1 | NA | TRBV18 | CASSLARGDEQFF | TGTGCCAGCTCACTAGCGAGAGGCGATGAGCAGTTCTTC
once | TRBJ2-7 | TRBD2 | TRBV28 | CASSSQTSGITYEQYF | TGTGCCAGCAGCTCCCAGACTAGCGGAATCACCTACGAGCAGTACTTC
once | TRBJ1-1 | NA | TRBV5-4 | CASSFGSGTEAFF | NA
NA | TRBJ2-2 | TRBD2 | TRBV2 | CASRAQRTSVTGELFF | TGTGCCAGCAGAGCACAGAGGACTAGCGTCACCGGGGAGCTGTTTTTT
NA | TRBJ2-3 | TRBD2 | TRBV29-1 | CSVSEGNGRTRDTQYF | TGCAGCGTCTCCGAGGGGAACGGGAGGACGAGGGATACGCAGTATTTT
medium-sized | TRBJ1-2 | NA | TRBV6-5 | CASSNQRSGTYGYTF | TGTGCCAGCAGTAACCAGCGTAGTGGTACCTATGGCTACACCTTC
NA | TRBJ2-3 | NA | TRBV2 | CASRAERNFEDTQYF | TGTGCCAGCAGGGCCGAGCGGAACTTTGAAGATACGCAGTATTTT
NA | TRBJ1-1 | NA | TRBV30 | CAWSVLRGTEAFF | TGTGCCTGGAGTGTACTACGGGGTACTGAAGCTTTCTTT
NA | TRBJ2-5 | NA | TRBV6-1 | CASSEAIGSMETQYF | TGTGCCAGCAGTGAAGCTATCGGGTCCATGGAGACCCAGTACTTC
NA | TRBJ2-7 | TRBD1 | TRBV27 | CASGTRGLARAEQYF | TGTGCCAGCGGTACCAGGGGGCTGGCTCGGGCCGAGCAGTACTTC
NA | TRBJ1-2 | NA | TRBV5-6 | CASSLGRGSYGYTF | TGTGCCAGCAGCTTGGGCAGGGGTTCCTATGGCTACACCTTC
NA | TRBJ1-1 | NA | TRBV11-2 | CASSESNEAFF | TGTGCCAGCAGCGAGAGTAATGAAGCTTTCTTT
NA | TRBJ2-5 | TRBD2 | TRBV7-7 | CASSTGLAGVRETQYF | TGTGCCAGCAGCACTGGACTAGCGGGAGTACGAGAGACCCAGTACTTC
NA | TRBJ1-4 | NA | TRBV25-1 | CASSESRGSEKLFF | TGTGCCAGCAGTGAAAGTCGGGGGAGTGAAAAACTGTTTTTT
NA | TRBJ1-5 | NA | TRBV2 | CASGQGGARNQPQHF | TGTGCCAGCGGCCAAGGTGGGGCGCGGAATCAGCCCCAGCATTTT